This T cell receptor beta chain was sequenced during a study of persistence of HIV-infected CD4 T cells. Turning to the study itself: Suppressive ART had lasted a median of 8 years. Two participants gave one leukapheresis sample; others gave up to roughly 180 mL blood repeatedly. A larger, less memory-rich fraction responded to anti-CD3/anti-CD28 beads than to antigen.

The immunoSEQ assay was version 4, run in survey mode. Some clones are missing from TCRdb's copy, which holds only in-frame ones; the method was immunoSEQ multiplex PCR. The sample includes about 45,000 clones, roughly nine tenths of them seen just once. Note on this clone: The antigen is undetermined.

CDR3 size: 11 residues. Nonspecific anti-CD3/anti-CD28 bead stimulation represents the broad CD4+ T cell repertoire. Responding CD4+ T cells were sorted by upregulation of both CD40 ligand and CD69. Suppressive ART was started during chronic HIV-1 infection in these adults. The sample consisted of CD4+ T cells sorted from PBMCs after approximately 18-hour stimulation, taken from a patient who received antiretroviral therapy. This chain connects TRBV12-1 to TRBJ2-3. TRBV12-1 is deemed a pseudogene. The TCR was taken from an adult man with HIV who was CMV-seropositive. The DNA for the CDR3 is TGTGCCAGCAGCGCCACAGATACGCAGTATTTT. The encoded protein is CASSATDTQYF.